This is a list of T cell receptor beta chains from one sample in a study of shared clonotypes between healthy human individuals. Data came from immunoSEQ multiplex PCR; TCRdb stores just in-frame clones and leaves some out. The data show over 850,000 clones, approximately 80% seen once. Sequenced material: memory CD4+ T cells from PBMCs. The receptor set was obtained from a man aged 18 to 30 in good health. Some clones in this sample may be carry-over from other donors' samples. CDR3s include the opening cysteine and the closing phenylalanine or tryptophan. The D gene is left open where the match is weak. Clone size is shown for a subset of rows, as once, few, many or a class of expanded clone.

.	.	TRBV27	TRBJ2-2	CASNHGGTNTGELFF	TGTGCCAGCAACCACGGGGGTACGAACACCGGGGAGCTGTTTTTT
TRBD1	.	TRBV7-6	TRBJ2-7	CASSPRTGAYEQYF	TGTGCCAGCAGCCCTCGGACAGGGGCCTACGAGCAGTACTTC
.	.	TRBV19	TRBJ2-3	CASKAQAASTDTQYF	TGTGCCAGTAAAGCGCAGGCCGCTAGCACAGATACGCAGTATTTT
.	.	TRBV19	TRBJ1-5	CASSPGPLNQPQHF	TGTGCCAGTAGTCCGGGACCGCTGAATCAGCCCCAGCATTTT
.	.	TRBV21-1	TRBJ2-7	CASSRDRDIAGGRGEQYF	TGTGCCAGCAGCCGGGACAGGGACATAGCGGGAGGCCGGGGCGAGCAGTACTTC
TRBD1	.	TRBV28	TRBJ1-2	CASSFVTGYGYTF	TGTGCCAGCAGTTTTGTGACAGGGTATGGCTACACCTTC
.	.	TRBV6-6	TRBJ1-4	CASSQRQVTRELFF	TGTGCCAGCAGTCAACGACAGGTTACGCGGGAACTGTTTTTT
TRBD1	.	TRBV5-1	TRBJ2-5	CASSSGQNVETQYF	TGCGCCAGCAGCTCGGGACAGAATGTAGAGACCCAGTACTTC
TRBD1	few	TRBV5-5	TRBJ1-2	CASSWFVVAGTGHPYF	TGTGCCAGCAGCTGGTTTGTAGTCGCCGGGACAGGGCATCCTTACTTC
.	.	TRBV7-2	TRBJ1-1	CASSLEPGARTEAFF	TGTGCCAGCAGCTTAGAGCCGGGGGCGCGCACTGAAGCTTTCTTT
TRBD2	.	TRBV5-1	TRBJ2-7	CASSSIGLGALEQYF	TGCGCCAGCAGCTCGATCGGACTAGGGGCGCTCGAGCAGTACTTC
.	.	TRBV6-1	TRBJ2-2	CASSEVGYIRVNTGELFF	TGTGCCAGCAGTGAAGTGGGGTATATAAGGGTTAACACCGGGGAGCTGTTTTTT
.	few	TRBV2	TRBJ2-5	CASSEFALGTQETQYF	TGTGCCAGCAGTGAATTCGCCTTAGGGACGCAAGAGACCCAGTACTTC
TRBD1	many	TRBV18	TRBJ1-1	CASSPQGGGDTEAFF	TGTGCCAGCTCACCGCAGGGGGGAGGGGACACTGAAGCTTTCTTT